This T cell receptor beta chain was documented in a study of chemoradiotherapy in HPV16-positive cancers. Here immunoSEQ multiplex PCR was the method, and the copy in TCRdb shows in-frame clones only, minus some. The data hold approximately 12,000 clones, with about 90% observed a single time. Trimming cost V 5 bases and J 5 bases, with 27 bases left between them. In germline, CDR1 is LNHDA, CDR2 SQIVND (reference sequence). This CDR3 has 18 residues. The rearrangement links TRBV19 to TRBJ1-1; maybe TRBD1 (5 bases). Sample collection occurred from a patient who underwent chemoradiotherapy. This sequence originates from a human donor with HPV-associated anogenital cancer. The chain's CDR3 is CASSPLRGAPGLRTEAFF. The CDR3 DNA reads TGTGCCAGTAGTCCCCTTCGAGGGGCGCCCGGGTTGAGGACTGAAGCTTTCTTT.